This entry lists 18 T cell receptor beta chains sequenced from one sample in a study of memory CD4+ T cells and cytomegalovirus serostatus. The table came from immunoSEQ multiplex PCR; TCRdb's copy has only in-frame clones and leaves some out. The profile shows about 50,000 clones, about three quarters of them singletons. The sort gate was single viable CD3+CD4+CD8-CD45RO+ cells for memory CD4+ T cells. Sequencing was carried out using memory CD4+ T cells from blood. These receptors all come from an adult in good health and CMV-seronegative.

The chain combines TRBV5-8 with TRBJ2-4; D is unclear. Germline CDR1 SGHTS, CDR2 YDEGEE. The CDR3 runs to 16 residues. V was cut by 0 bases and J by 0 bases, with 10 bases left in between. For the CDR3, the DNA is TGTGCCAGCAGCTTGGGACCGTTAAAAGCCAAAAACATTCAGTACTTC. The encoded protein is CASSLGPLKAKNIQYF.

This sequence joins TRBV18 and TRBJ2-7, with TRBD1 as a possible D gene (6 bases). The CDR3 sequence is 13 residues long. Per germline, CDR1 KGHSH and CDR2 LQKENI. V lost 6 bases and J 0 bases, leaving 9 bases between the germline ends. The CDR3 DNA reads TGTGCCAGCTCCACAGGGACCTCCTACGAGCAGTACTTC. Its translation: CASSTGTSYEQYF. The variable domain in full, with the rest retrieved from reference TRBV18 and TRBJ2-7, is NAGVMQNPRHLVRRRGQEARLRCSPMKGHSHVYWYRQLPEEGLKFMVYLQKENIIDESGMPKERFSAEFPKEGPSILRIQQVVRGDSAAYFCASSTGTSYEQYFGPGTRLTVT.

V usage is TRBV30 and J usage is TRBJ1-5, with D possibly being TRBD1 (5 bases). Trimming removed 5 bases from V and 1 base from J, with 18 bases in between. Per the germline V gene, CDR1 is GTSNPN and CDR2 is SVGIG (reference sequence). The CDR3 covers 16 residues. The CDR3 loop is CAWGSRETASNQPQHF. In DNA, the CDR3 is TGTGCCTGGGGTAGTAGGGAGACAGCGAGCAATCAGCCCCAGCATTTT.

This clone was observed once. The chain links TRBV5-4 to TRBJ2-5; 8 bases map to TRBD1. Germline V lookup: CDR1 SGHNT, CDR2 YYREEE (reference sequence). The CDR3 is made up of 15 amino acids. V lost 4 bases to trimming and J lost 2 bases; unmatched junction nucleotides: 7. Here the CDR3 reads CASSARQGIQETQYF. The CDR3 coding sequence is TGTGCCAGCAGCGCTCGACAGGGGATACAAGAGACCCAGTACTTC. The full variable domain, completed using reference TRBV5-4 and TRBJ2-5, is ETGVTQSPTHLIKTRGQQVTLRCSSQSGHNTVSWYQQALGQGPQFIFQYYREEENGRGNFPPRFSGLQFPNYSSELNVNALELDDSALYLCASSARQGIQETQYFGPGTRLLVL.

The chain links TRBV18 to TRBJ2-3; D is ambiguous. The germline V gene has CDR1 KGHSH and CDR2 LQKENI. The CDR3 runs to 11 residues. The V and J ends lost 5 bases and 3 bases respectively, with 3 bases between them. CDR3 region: CASSVTDTQYF. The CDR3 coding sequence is TGTGCCAGCTCAGTGACAGATACGCAGTATTTT.

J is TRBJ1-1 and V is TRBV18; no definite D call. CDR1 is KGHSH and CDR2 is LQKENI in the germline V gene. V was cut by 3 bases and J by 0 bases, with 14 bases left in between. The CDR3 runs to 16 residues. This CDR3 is CASSPTLESMNTEAFF. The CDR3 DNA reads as TGTGCCAGCTCACCTACCTTAGAGAGCATGAACACTGAAGCTTTCTTT.

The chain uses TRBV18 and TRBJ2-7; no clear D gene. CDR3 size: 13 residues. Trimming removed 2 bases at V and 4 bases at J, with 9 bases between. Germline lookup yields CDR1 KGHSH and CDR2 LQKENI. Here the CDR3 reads CASSPTRKYEQYF. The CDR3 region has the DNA TGTGCCAGCTCACCAACCAGAAAGTACGAGCAGTACTTC.

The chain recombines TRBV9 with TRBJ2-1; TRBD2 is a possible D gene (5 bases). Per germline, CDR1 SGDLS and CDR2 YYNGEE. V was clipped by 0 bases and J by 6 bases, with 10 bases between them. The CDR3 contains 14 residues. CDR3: CASSVAGSGNEQFF. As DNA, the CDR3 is TGTGCCAGCAGCGTAGCGGGGTCGGGCAATGAGCAGTTCTTC.

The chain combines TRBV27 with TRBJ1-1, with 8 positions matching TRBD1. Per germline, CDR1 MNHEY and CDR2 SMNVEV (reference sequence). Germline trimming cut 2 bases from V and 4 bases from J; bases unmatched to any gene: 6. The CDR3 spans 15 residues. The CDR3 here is CASSLDTGGVTEAFF. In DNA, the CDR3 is TGTGCCAGCAGTTTAGACACAGGGGGTGTCACTGAAGCTTTCTTT.

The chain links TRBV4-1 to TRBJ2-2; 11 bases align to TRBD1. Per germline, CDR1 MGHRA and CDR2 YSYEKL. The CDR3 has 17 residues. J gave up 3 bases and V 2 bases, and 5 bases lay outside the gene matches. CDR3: CASSQPGTGGDTGELFF. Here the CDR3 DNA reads TGCGCCAGCAGCCAACCCGGGACAGGGGGGGACACCGGGGAGCTGTTTTTT.

The DNA for the CDR3 is TGTGCCAGCAGCTTAGTTGTCAGGGGCTACGAGCAGTACTTC. Translation gives CASSLVVRGYEQYF. The chain couples TRBV7-2 to TRBJ2-7; D might be TRBD1 (6 bases). Trimming pared 1 base from V and 3 bases from J, leaving 10 bases between. The CDR3 runs to 14 residues. Germline-derived CDR1 and CDR2 are SGHTA and FQGNSA.

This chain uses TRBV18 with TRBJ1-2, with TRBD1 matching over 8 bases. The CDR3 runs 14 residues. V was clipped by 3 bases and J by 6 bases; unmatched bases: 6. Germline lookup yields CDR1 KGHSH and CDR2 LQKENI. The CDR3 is CASSPIGQGDGYTF. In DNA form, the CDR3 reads TGTGCCAGCTCACCGATTGGACAGGGAGATGGCTACACCTTC.

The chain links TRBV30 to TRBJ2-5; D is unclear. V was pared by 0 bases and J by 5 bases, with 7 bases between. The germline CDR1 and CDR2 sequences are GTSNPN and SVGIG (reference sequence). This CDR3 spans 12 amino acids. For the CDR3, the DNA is TGTGCCTGGAGTGTTGTTTGGGAGACCCAGTACTTC. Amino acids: CAWSVVWETQYF.

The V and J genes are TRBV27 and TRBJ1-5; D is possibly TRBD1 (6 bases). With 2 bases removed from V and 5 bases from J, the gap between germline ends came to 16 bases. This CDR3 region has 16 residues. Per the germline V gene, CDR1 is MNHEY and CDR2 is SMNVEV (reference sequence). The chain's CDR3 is CASSLPGQMLDQPQHF. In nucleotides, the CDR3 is TGTGCCAGCAGTTTACCAGGACAGATGTTAGATCAGCCCCAGCATTTT.

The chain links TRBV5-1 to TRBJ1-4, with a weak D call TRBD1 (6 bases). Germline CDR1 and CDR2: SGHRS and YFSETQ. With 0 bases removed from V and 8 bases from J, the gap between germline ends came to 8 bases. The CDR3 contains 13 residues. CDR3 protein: CASSLGDREKLFF. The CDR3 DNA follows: TGCGCCAGCAGCTTGGGCGACAGGGAAAAACTGTTTTTT.

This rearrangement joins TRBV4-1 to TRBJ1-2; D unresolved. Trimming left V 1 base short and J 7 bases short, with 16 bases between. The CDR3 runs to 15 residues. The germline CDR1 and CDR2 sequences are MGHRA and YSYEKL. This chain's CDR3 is CASSQADDGRFGYTF. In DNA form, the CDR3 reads TGCGCCAGCAGCCAAGCGGACGACGGAAGATTTGGCTACACCTTC.

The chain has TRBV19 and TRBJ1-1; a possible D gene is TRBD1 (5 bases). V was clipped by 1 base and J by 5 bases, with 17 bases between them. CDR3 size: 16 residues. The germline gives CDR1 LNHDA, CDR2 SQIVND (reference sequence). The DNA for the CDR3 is TGTGCCAGTAGTATAGGAGGGGCCGGGGGAAGGACTGAAGCTTTCTTT. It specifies CASSIGGAGGRTEAFF.

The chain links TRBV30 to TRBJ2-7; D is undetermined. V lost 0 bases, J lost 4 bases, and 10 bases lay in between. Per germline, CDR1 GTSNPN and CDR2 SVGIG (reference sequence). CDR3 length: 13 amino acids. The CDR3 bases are TGTGCCTGGAGTGTAAACTCCGAGTACGAGCAGTACTTC. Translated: CAWSVNSEYEQYF.